Below, 24 T cell receptor beta chains from the same sample are listed, as sequenced in a study of Graves' ophthalmopathy and Graves' hyperthyroidism. Amplification of TCR beta CDR3 regions used RNA transcripts. In the first round, RT-PCR was carried out with HTBI primers, and a multiplex PCR formed the second round. TCRdb independently ran MiXCR on the multiplex PCR reads; one entry per CDR3 protein. The profile shows about 16,000 distinct CDR3 sequences, 46% of them singletons. The sample comprised peripheral blood. These receptors were taken from a woman aged 40 to 50 with stable Graves' hyperthyroidism.

Many counts were recorded for this clonotype. J is TRBJ2-7 and V is TRBV20-1, with D tentatively TRBD1 (5 bases). Looked up from germline, CDR1 is DFQATT and CDR2 is SNEGSKA (reference sequence). CDR3 length: 16 residues. The V end was cut by 5 bases, the J end by 3 bases, with 23 bases between. CDR3 in DNA: TGCAGTGCTCACCCCTCAGAGGCAGGGTTTTACTACGAGCAGTACTTC. This sequence encodes CSAHPSEAGFYYEQYF.

The V and J genes are TRBV7-9 and TRBJ2-1, with D possibly being TRBD2 (6 bases). This CDR3 spans 15 amino acids. Germline assignment: CDR1 SEHNR and CDR2 FQNEAQ (reference sequence). V was shortened by 5 bases and J by 10 bases, with 21 bases between the two germline ends. The CDR3 protein is CASSAGGEHGREQFF. The CDR3 nucleotides read TGTGCCAGCAGCGCCGGAGGGGAGCACGGCCGGGAGCAGTTCTTC.

This clonotype was observed many times. J is TRBJ2-7 and V is TRBV12-3 or TRBV12-4; 7 bases fit TRBD1. The CDR3 covers 15 residues. V gave up 5 bases and J gave up 2 bases; unmatched junction bases: 9. CDR3 residues: CASSRAWTGTYEQYF. The CDR3 nucleotides are TGTGCCAGCAGTCGTGCATGGACAGGTACCTACGAGCAGTACTTC.

By proportion, this clonotype is medium-sized. The V call is TRBV7-2, the J call TRBJ2-3; possible D gene TRBD1, 6 bases. CDR3 length equals 15 residues. The germline gives CDR1 SGHTA, CDR2 FQGNSA. Trimming took off 6 bases at V and 1 base at J, with 14 bases between the two ends. The CDR3 coding sequence is TGTGCCAGCAGTCCCGACAGGTTGGGCACAGATACGCAGTATTTT. Its translation: CASSPDRLGTDTQYF. Full variable domain (remainder filled in from reference TRBV7-2 and TRBJ2-3): GAGVSQSPSNKVTEKGKDVELRCDPISGHTALYWYRQSLGQGLEFLIYFQGNSAPDKSGLPSDRFSAERTGGSVSTLTIQRTQQEDSAVYLCASSPDRLGTDTQYFGPGTRLTVL.

As DNA, the CDR3 is TGCAGTGTGGCAGAGGGCGACAATGAGCAGTTCTTC. This codes for CSVAEGDNEQFF. The chain links TRBV20-1 to TRBJ2-1; D perhaps matches TRBD2 (5 bases). Germline CDR1 is DFQATT and CDR2 is SNEGSKA (reference sequence). The CDR3 contains 12 residues. V lost 7 bases and J lost 5, with 12 bases in between.

This clonotype counts as medium-sized (0.01 to 0.1%). The J gene is TRBJ1-1, the V gene TRBV15; no firm D call. This CDR3 has 17 amino acids. V shed 0 bases and J shed 0 bases, with 14 bases lying between them. Germline loops: CDR1 LNHNV, CDR2 YYDKDF (reference sequence). The CDR3 nucleotides are TGTGCCACCAGCAGAGATCGGCCAGCGAGGTTGAACACTGAAGCTTTCTTT. Translating it yields CATSRDRPARLNTEAFF.

The CDR3 region is CASSPHGNGNEQFF. The CDR3 DNA reads as TGCGCCAGCAGCCCACACGGGAACGGTAATGAGCAGTTCTTC. The chain has TRBV4-3 and TRBJ2-1, with D possibly matching TRBD2 (5 bases). CDR3 length equals 14 residues. Trimming shortened V by 4 bases and J by 7 bases, and 14 bases separated the two germline ends. Per germline, CDR1 LGHNA and CDR2 YSLEER.

In its sample, this clonotype ranks as medium-sized. The chain uses TRBV2 and TRBJ1-1; the D gene is possibly TRBD1 (6 bases). The CDR3 runs 13 residues. Per germline, CDR1 SNHLY and CDR2 FYNNEI. Trimming removed 8 bases from V and 0 bases from J, with 10 bases in between. The CDR3 nucleotides read TGTGCCAGCGAGGGGGTCGTGAACACTGAAGCTTTCTTT. Translation: CASEGVVNTEAFF. The full variable domain, rest sourced from reference TRBV2 and TRBJ1-1, is EPEVTQTPSHQVTQMGQEVILRCVPISNHLYFYWYRQILGQKVEFLVSFYNNEISEKSEIFDDQFSVERPDGSNFTLKIRSTKLEDSAMYFCASEGVVNTEAFFGQGTRLTVV.

Many counts were recorded for this clonotype. The chain links TRBV12-3 or TRBV12-4 to TRBJ1-5, with unresolved D. V lost 5 bases to trimming and J lost 6 bases, with 8 bases between them. There are 12 residues in the CDR3. This CDR3 is CASSLPRQPQHF. The CDR3 DNA follows: TGTGCCAGCAGTCTCCCCCGTCAGCCCCAGCATTTT.

The CDR3 DNA reads TGTGCCAGTAGTATAGTAACAGGCGGCGAGACCCAGTACTTC. Amino acid sequence: CASSIVTGGETQYF. The chain is built from TRBV19 and TRBJ2-5, with a tentative D call TRBD1 (5 bases). Germline V gene data show CDR1 as LNHDA and CDR2 as SQIVND (reference sequence). Trimming removed 1 base from V and 5 bases from J, with 11 bases in between. This CDR3 has 14 amino acids. Combining the CDR3 with reference TRBV19 and TRBJ2-5 gives the whole variable domain DGGITQSPKYLFRKEGQNVTLSCEQNLNHDAMYWYRQDPGQGLRLIYYSQIVNDFQKGDIAEGYSVSREKKESFPLTVTSAQKNPTAFYLCASSIVTGGETQYFGPGTRLLVL.

The chain employs TRBV20-1 and TRBJ1-3; D not certain. Germline V CDR1 and CDR2: DFQATT, SNEGSKA (reference sequence). This CDR3 is built from 12 residues. Trimming shortened V by 5 bases and J by 0 bases, and 5 bases separated the two germline ends. The CDR3 spells CSAADSGNTIYF. The CDR3, as DNA: TGCAGTGCTGCCGACTCTGGAAACACCATATATTTT.

This chain connects TRBV18 to TRBJ2-7; the D gene is possibly TRBD1 (6 bases). Per the germline V gene, CDR1 is KGHSH and CDR2 is LQKENI. The V end was cut by 4 bases, the J end by 6 bases, with 19 bases between. The CDR3 consists of 15 residues. The CDR3 bases are TGTGCCAGCTCACAGTCGGACAGTCCGCTTGGCGAGCAGTACTTC. It codes for CASSQSDSPLGEQYF.

The J gene is TRBJ2-7, the V gene TRBV7-6; D is undetermined. The germline V gene has CDR1 SGHVS and CDR2 FNYEAQ. The CDR3 runs 15 residues. V lost 1 base and J 0 bases, leaving 10 bases between the germline ends. The CDR3 coding sequence is TGTGCCAGCAGCTTAGGGCAGACTGGCTCCTACGAGCAGTACTTC. It specifies CASSLGQTGSYEQYF.

This clonotype was seen at least ten times. The chain is built from TRBV12-3 or TRBV12-4 and TRBJ2-3; 9 positions match TRBD1. This CDR3 contains 14 residues. The V and J ends lost 8 bases and 5 bases, in that order; junction bases with no gene match: 8. The CDR3 nucleotides are TGTGCCAGCGGACGACAGGGGGTGGGAGATACGCAGTATTTT. Its translation is CASGRQGVGDTQYF.

There are many counts of this clonotype. The gene calls are TRBV5-1 and TRBJ2-1, with 9 bases matching TRBD2. Losses at the gene ends were 1 base for V and 4 bases for J; bases not matched to a gene: 3. This CDR3 is 15 amino acids long. Germline-derived CDR1 and CDR2 are SGHRS and YFSETQ. CDR3: CASSLLAGQYNEQFF. Here the CDR3 DNA reads TGCGCCAGCAGCTTGCTAGCGGGGCAATACAATGAGCAGTTCTTC.

This clonotype has more than one count but fewer than ten. The V and J genes are TRBV7-2 and TRBJ2-3; TRBD1 matches at 11 bases. The germline CDR1 and CDR2 sequences are SGHTA and FQGNSA. CDR3 length equals 15 residues. The ends lost 5 bases at V and 6 bases at J; junction bases unmatched: 7. CDR3 residues: CASSRSGQGVDTQYF. The CDR3 DNA is TGTGCCAGCAGCAGATCGGGACAGGGGGTGGATACGCAGTATTTT.

Sample share makes this clonotype medium-sized. The gene calls are TRBV29-1 and TRBJ2-7; TRBD1 might be the D (7 bases). Germline V CDR1 and CDR2: SQVTM, ANQGSEA. V lost 6 bases and J 0 bases, leaving 15 bases between the germline ends. This CDR3 contains 14 residues. CDR3 loop: CSVEGDSSSYEQYF. CDR3 sequence (DNA): TGCAGCGTGGAGGGGGACAGCAGCTCCTACGAGCAGTACTTC.

The chain uses TRBV24-1 and TRBJ1-1; 7 bases fit TRBD1. J gave up 5 bases and V 4 bases, and 3 bases lay outside the gene matches. Germline loops: CDR1 KGHDR, CDR2 SFDVKD. CDR3 length equals 13 residues. CDR3 sequence (DNA): TGTGCCACCAGTGAGCAGACAGGGACTGAAGCTTTCTTT. Translation gives CATSEQTGTEAFF.

This chain links TRBV5-4 with TRBJ1-1; TRBD1 agrees at 8 bases. The CDR3 is 16 amino acids. Germline V lookup: CDR1 SGHNT, CDR2 YYREEE (reference sequence). The J segment lost 0 bases and the V segment lost 0 bases, leaving 4 bases of the junction unmatched. CDR3 coding DNA: TGTGCCAGCAGCTTGGCAGGGGGCGGGATGAACACTGAAGCTTTCTTT. This translates into CASSLAGGGMNTEAFF. The whole variable domain, remainder taken from reference TRBV5-4 and TRBJ1-1, is ETGVTQSPTHLIKTRGQQVTLRCSSQSGHNTVSWYQQALGQGPQFIFQYYREEENGRGNFPPRFSGLQFPNYSSELNVNALELDDSALYLCASSLAGGGMNTEAFFGQGTRLTVV.

In its sample, this clonotype was seen many times. The chain employs TRBV20-1 and TRBJ2-1; D call uncertain. CDR3 length: 13 residues. Trimming left V 0 bases short and J 5 bases short, with 8 bases between. CDR1 and CDR2 from the germline V gene are DFQATT and SNEGSKA (reference sequence). CDR3 nucleotides: TGCAGTGCTAGAGACGGAGCCAACAATGAGCAGTTCTTC. It specifies CSARDGANNEQFF.

The chain uses TRBV20-1 and TRBJ2-5, with D uncertain. Germline V gene data show CDR1 as DFQATT and CDR2 as SNEGSKA (reference sequence). The CDR3 length is 12 residues. Trimming left V 3 bases short and J 9 bases short, with 14 bases between. In DNA, the CDR3 is TGCAGTGCTAGTATAGGGTTTCAGCCCCAGTACTTC. This codes for CSASIGFQPQYF.

By share of the sample, this clonotype is medium-sized (0.01 to 0.1%). This chain connects TRBV24-1 to TRBJ2-1; 9 nucleotides line up with TRBD2. The V and J ends lost 6 bases and 2 bases, in that order; junction bases with no gene match: 4. Germline V gene data show CDR1 as KGHDR and CDR2 as SFDVKD. The CDR3 extends over 15 amino acids. DNA for the CDR3: TGTGCCACCAGTACGACTAGCGGAACCTACAATGAGCAGTTCTTC. It codes for CATSTTSGTYNEQFF.

This chain uses TRBV28 with TRBJ1-1; D is unclear. The germline V gene encodes CDR1 MDHEN and CDR2 SYDVKM. With 6 bases removed from V and 5 bases from J, the gap between germline ends came to 10 bases. This CDR3 spans 12 amino acids. CDR3 nucleotides: TGTGCCAGCAGATCGCCCCCGACTGAAGCTTTCTTT. As protein: CASRSPPTEAFF.

This clonotype has a handful of counts. This chain uses TRBV20-1 with TRBJ1-2; 7 nucleotides line up with TRBD1. This CDR3 has 14 amino acids. Germline CDR1 DFQATT, CDR2 SNEGSKA (reference sequence). The trim removed 3 bases at V and 5 bases at J, leaving 9 bases unmatched. The CDR3 sequence: CSASRDRIEYGYTF. The DNA of the CDR3 is TGCAGTGCTAGCAGGGACAGAATTGAGTATGGCTACACCTTC.